The 30 T cell receptor beta chains reported below all come from one sample, sequenced in a study of blood T cells in healthy people across ages. Primers used in a second PCR of about 7 to 11 cycles were a sample-barcoded 5' primer and a J-beta primer mix. TCRdb reanalysed the 5' RACE reads using MiXCR and keeps one entry per CDR3 protein. The sample holds about 750,000 distinct CDR3 sequences, approximately 55% seen once. The sample consisted of blood. The receptors were gathered from a man aged 80 or over in good health.

To note about this clonotype: The junction departs from germline at one end; a sequencing error may be responsible. The chain carries TRBV5-1 and TRBJ2-1; D possibly corresponds to TRBD2 (5 bases). This CDR3 is built from 15 residues. The germline CDR1 and CDR2 sequences are SGHRS and YFSETQ. CDR3 nucleotides: TGCGCCAGCAGGTCCGAGACGGGGAGCTACAGTGAGCAGTTCTTC. Protein sequence: CASRSETGSYSEQFF.

The rearrangement joins TRBV29-1 to TRBJ2-1, with TRBD2 identical over 14 bases. Germline-derived CDR1 and CDR2 are SQVTM and ANQGSEA. The J segment lost 4 bases and the V segment lost 4 bases, leaving 9 bases of the junction unmatched. This CDR3 contains 17 residues. Written as DNA, the CDR3 is TGCAGCGTTGGGGGGACTAGCGGGAGCGTATTTTACAATGAGCAGTTCTTC. This gives the protein CSVGGTSGSVFYNEQFF.

The CDR3: CASSEYLGGGLAGLETQYF. Here the CDR3 DNA reads TGTGCCAGCAGTGAATATTTGGGAGGAGGGCTAGCGGGTTTGGAGACCCAGTACTTC. This chain joins TRBV25-1 and TRBJ2-7; 8 nucleotides line up with TRBD2. TRBJ2-5 matches the DNA end more closely, so the J call is doubtful. Germline V gene data show CDR1 as MGHDK and CDR2 as SYGVNS. The CDR3 runs to 19 residues.

This clonotype was seen ten or more times. The rearrangement joins TRBV5-1 to TRBJ2-5; the D is unclear. The ends were cut back, 0 bases at V and 4 bases at J, with 7 bases in the middle. The CDR3 has 13 residues. The germline CDR1 and CDR2 sequences are SGHRS and YFSETQ. This chain's CDR3 is CASSLAGGETQYF. The CDR3 region has the DNA TGCGCCAGCAGCTTGGCCGGTGGAGAGACCCAGTACTTC.

This clonotype has more than one count but fewer than ten. J is TRBJ2-1 and V is TRBV20-1; TRBD2 matches at 11 bases. J was trimmed by 7 bases and V by 4 bases; bases with no gene match: 6. This CDR3 has 14 residues. Germline V CDR1 and CDR2: DFQATT, SNEGSKA (reference sequence). The CDR3 sequence: CSATSSGRINEQFF. The CDR3 nucleotides read TGCAGTGCTACGTCTAGCGGGAGGATAAATGAGCAGTTCTTC.

The chain joins TRBV13 to TRBJ2-7; D perhaps matches TRBD2 (7 bases). This CDR3 has 15 residues. The V end was cut by 7 bases, the J end by 3 bases, with 19 bases between. Germline V gene sequence: CDR1 PRHDT, CDR2 FYEKMQ (reference sequence). CDR3 nucleotides: TGTGCCAGCACCAGCCCGAGGGGGGGGTACTACGAGCAGTACTTC. As protein: CASTSPRGGYYEQYF.

V gene TRBV24-1 combines with J gene TRBJ2-1; the D gene is possibly TRBD1 (5 bases). CDR3 length: 15 residues. Germline-derived CDR1 and CDR2 are KGHDR and SFDVKD. V lost 5 bases to trimming and J lost 5 bases, with 15 bases between them. This CDR3 is CATSVTQVGDNEQFF. The CDR3 DNA sequence: TGTGCCACCAGTGTCACACAGGTAGGAGACAATGAGCAGTTCTTC.

The CDR3 loop reads CASSLPRTLSYNSPLHF. As DNA, the CDR3 is TGTGCCAGCAGCTTACCACGGACTCTCTCCTATAATTCACCCCTCCACTTT. The rearrangement uses TRBV7-2 and TRBJ1-6; D not certain. V lost 2 bases to trimming and J lost 0 bases, with 11 bases between them. The CDR3 runs 17 residues. The germline CDR1 and CDR2 sequences are SGHTA and FQGNSA.

This clonotype was seen only a few times. V usage is TRBV5-1 and J usage is TRBJ2-7; no clear D. Trimming removed 6 bases from V and 3 bases from J, with 13 bases in between. The CDR3 consists of 13 residues. The germline V gene has CDR1 SGHRS and CDR2 YFSETQ. The CDR3 coding sequence is TGCGCCAGCACCTCGACATGGGGCTACGAGCAGTACTTC. Encoded protein: CASTSTWGYEQYF. Combining the CDR3 with reference TRBV5-1 and TRBJ2-7 gives the whole variable domain KAGVTQTPRYLIKTRGQQVTLSCSPISGHRSVSWYQQTPGQGLQFLFEYFSETQRNKGNFPGRFSGRQFSNSRSEMNVSTLELGDSALYLCASTSTWGYEQYFGPGTRLTVT.

This chain links TRBV4-2 with TRBJ1-1; D is ambiguous. V was cut by 0 bases and J by 6 bases, with 14 bases left in between. The CDR3 consists of 15 residues. CDR1 and CDR2 from the germline V gene are LGHNA and YNFKEQ. In DNA, the CDR3 is TGTGCCAGCAGCCAAGAATCCCTGCCGTCCGCTGAAGCTTTCTTT. Amino acids: CASSQESLPSAEAFF.

In this sample, this clonotype turned up a few times. The chain joins TRBV20-1 to TRBJ1-2, with a possible D match to TRBD1 (5 bases). In germline, CDR1 is DFQATT, CDR2 SNEGSKA (reference sequence). Trimming shortened V by 6 bases and J by 3 bases, and 17 bases separated the two germline ends. CDR3 size: 14 residues. In DNA, the CDR3 is TGCAGTGCCTCCAGGGTCGTTGGGTACTATGGCTACACCTTC. This translates into CSASRVVGYYGYTF.

The CDR3 DNA reads as TGTGCCAGCAGCCGCGGGAGGGCTGTACCAGATACGCAGTATTTT. Its translation: CASSRGRAVPDTQYF. The V call is TRBV28, the J call TRBJ2-3, with 9 bases that match TRBD2. Germline lookup yields CDR1 MDHEN and CDR2 SYDVKM. The V gene end was trimmed by 6 bases and the J gene end by 4 bases; junction bases not matched to a gene: 8. CDR3 length equals 15 residues. Supplemented by reference TRBV28 and TRBJ2-3, the full variable domain reads DVKVTQSSRYLVKRTGEKVFLECVQDMDHENMFWYRQDPGLGLRLIYFSYDVKMKEKGDIPEGYSVSREKKERFSLILESASTNQTSMYLCASSRGRAVPDTQYFGPGTRLTVL.

In this sample, this clonotype turned up a few times. The CDR3 region has the DNA TGTGCCAGCTCACCGGGCAGTAGCAATCAGCCCCAGCATTTT. Its protein product is CASSPGSSNQPQHF. V is TRBV18 and J is TRBJ1-5; D is ambiguous. The CDR3 length is 14 residues. Trimming stripped 3 bases from V and 0 bases from J, with 6 bases between. Germline-derived CDR1 and CDR2 are KGHSH and LQKENI.

This sequence joins TRBV7-9 and TRBJ2-4; no clear D gene. The J call may be in error: the DNA end matches TRBJ2-7 better. Germline V gene data show CDR1 as SEHNR and CDR2 as FQNEAQ (reference sequence). This CDR3 spans 14 amino acids. The CDR3 DNA reads TGTGCCAGCAGCCGCACAGACTTCTCCTACGAGCAGTACTTC. It codes for CASSRTDFSYEQYF.

The gene calls are TRBV7-6 and TRBJ2-7; 8 bases agree with TRBD2. Germline loops: CDR1 SGHVS, CDR2 FNYEAQ. CDR3 length: 19 amino acids. The trim removed 2 bases at V and 3 bases at J, leaving 18 bases unmatched. The CDR3 spells CASSLLGLRSGSKDYEQYF. The CDR3 DNA reads as TGTGCCAGCAGCTTATTAGGGCTGAGGAGCGGGAGTAAGGACTACGAGCAGTACTTC. Complete variable domain (other parts from reference TRBV7-6 and TRBJ2-7): GAGVSQSPRYKVTKRGQDVALRCDPISGHVSLYWYRQALGQGPEFLTYFNYEAQQDKSGLPNDRFSAERPEGSISTLTIQRTEQRDSAMYRCASSLLGLRSGSKDYEQYFGPGTRLTVT.

The genes are TRBV4-2 and TRBJ2-5; D uncertain. The CDR3 extends over 14 amino acids. V lost 2 bases, J lost 0 bases, and 7 bases lay in between. Germline V CDR1 and CDR2: LGHNA, YNFKEQ. CDR3 sequence: CASSQSQHQETQYF. The CDR3 DNA is TGTGCCAGCAGCCAATCCCAGCACCAAGAGACCCAGTACTTC.

This clonotype was recorded once. This chain links TRBV12-3 or TRBV12-4 with TRBJ1-2; no firm D call. V was pared by 3 bases and J by 7 bases, with 12 bases between. The CDR3 has 13 amino acids. DNA for the CDR3: TGTGCCAGCAGTTTTGGAGACGAGAGTGGCTACACCTTC. Protein: CASSFGDESGYTF.

This clonotype was seen more than once but under ten times. The chain uses TRBV7-8 and TRBJ2-1; 11 positions match TRBD2. The end of the DNA is better explained by TRBJ2-7, so the J call may be wrong. Germline CDR1 and CDR2: SGHVS and FQNEAQ. The CDR3 is 16 amino acids. The CDR3, as DNA: TGTGCCAGCAGCTTAACACTAGCGGGAGTCAACAATGAGCAGTACTTC. Its translation is CASSLTLAGVNNEQYF.

The V call is TRBV6-4, the J call TRBJ2-7; TRBD2 aligns across 8 bases. Germline V lookup: CDR1 MRHNA, CDR2 SNTAGT. The V and J ends lost 0 bases and 0 bases, in that order; junction bases with no gene match: 1. The CDR3 extends over 15 amino acids. The CDR3 DNA reads as TGTGCCAGCAGTGACTCGACTAGCGACTCCTACGAGCAGTACTTC. Amino acid sequence: CASSDSTSDSYEQYF.

This clonotype was found a few times. V is TRBV10-1 and J is TRBJ2-1; D might be TRBD2 (6 bases). The CDR3 spans 16 residues. CDR1 is WNHNN, CDR2 SYGVQD, per germline (reference sequence). Trimming removed 2 bases from V and 2 bases from J, with 13 bases in between. DNA of the CDR3: TGCGCCAGCAGTGAGGCGTCGGGGGTCACCTACAATGAGCAGTTCTTC. This translates into CASSEASGVTYNEQFF.

To note about this clonotype: The germline gene is not matched at one end of the junction; a read error may be the cause. This chain connects TRBV14 to TRBJ1-1; no reliable D call. The germline V gene encodes CDR1 SGHDN and CDR2 FVKESK. The CDR3 runs to 14 residues. The CDR3 bases are TGTGCCAGTAGCCAAGTACGGAATGGCGCTGAAGCTTTCTTT. Amino acid sequence: CASSQVRNGAEAFF. The full variable domain, its missing parts supplied by reference TRBV14 and TRBJ1-1, is EAGVTQFPSHSVIEKGQTVTLRCDPISGHDNLYWYRRVMGKEIKFLLHFVKESKQDESGMPNNRFLAERTGGTYSTLKVQPAELEDSGVYFCASSQVRNGAEAFFGQGTRLTVV.

V usage is TRBV5-1 and J usage is TRBJ2-7; 7 bases match TRBD2. After removal of 5 bases from V and 6 bases from J, the junction contained 17 bases not matched to a gene. CDR1 is SGHRS and CDR2 is YFSETQ in the germline V gene. The CDR3 is 16 amino acids. DNA for the CDR3: TGCGCCAGCAGTAGGGGAGAAGGGATAGCGGGTGGCGAGCAGTACTTC. Protein: CASSRGEGIAGGEQYF.

This clonotype was detected only a few times. This chain connects TRBV20-1 to TRBJ2-5; TRBD2 is a possible D gene (7 bases). Germline lookup yields CDR1 DFQATT and CDR2 SNEGSKA (reference sequence). Trimming removed 5 bases at V and 6 bases at J, with 16 bases between. The CDR3 spans 13 residues. The CDR3 DNA reads as TGCAGTGCTCCCAGGGGAGGGCCGAAGACCCAGTACTTC. Translated, it gives CSAPRGGPKTQYF.

This clonotype was observed at least ten times. The chain employs TRBV11-3 and TRBJ2-3, with TRBD1 as a possible D gene (7 bases). This CDR3 is built from 14 residues. The germline V and J ends were trimmed by 2 bases and 3 bases, with 9 bases remaining between them. Germline-derived CDR1 and CDR2 are SGHNT and YENEEA. Here the CDR3 reads CASSLQGGTDTQYF. In DNA, the CDR3 is TGTGCCAGCAGCTTACAGGGGGGAACAGATACGCAGTATTTT.

This clonotype was found a few times. J is TRBJ2-3 and V is TRBV12-3 or TRBV12-4; D gene ambiguous. The CDR3 spans 15 residues. V gave up 6 bases and J gave up 4 bases, with 17 bases separating them. The CDR3 loop is CASSLDGVVPDTQYF. CDR3 nucleotide sequence: TGTGCCAGCAGCTTGGATGGAGTGGTCCCAGATACGCAGTATTTT.

This clonotype was picked up one time. The chain recombines TRBV3-1 with TRBJ2-6, with D perhaps being TRBD1 or TRBD2 (5 bases each). V was cut by 5 bases and J by 0 bases, with 11 bases left in between. Germline V gene sequence: CDR1 LGHDT, CDR2 YNNKEL (reference sequence). The CDR3 has 16 residues. The CDR3 spells CASSGFGASGANVLTF. The CDR3, as DNA: TGTGCCAGCAGCGGGTTCGGGGCCTCTGGGGCCAACGTCCTGACTTTC.

In this sample, this clonotype turned up a few times. The CDR3 nucleotides are TGTGCCAGCAGTTTTTCCGGTTACAATGAGCAGTTCTTC. This encodes CASSFSGYNEQFF. The chain employs TRBV12-3 or TRBV12-4 and TRBJ2-1; no definite D call. Trimming took off 3 bases at V and 4 bases at J, with 7 bases between the two ends. CDR3 length equals 13 residues.

This clonotype occurred a few times. The gene calls are TRBV12-3 or TRBV12-4 and TRBJ2-3; TRBD2 matches 11 bases. This CDR3 is built from 20 residues. J was trimmed by 8 bases and V by 3 bases; bases with no gene match: 22. DNA for the CDR3: TGTGCCAGCAGTTTTAGGACCTTACTAGCGGGGGAGGTGATGCGTGGTACGCAGTATTTT. This gives the protein CASSFRTLLAGEVMRGTQYF.

The chain employs TRBV25-1 and TRBJ2-7; D is unclear. The germline V gene encodes CDR1 MGHDK and CDR2 SYGVNS. Trimming stripped 1 base from V and 7 bases from J, with 20 bases between. The CDR3 runs to 16 residues. CDR3 sequence: CASSELVGQSNNEQYF. The DNA of the CDR3 is TGTGCCAGCAGTGAATTGGTAGGGCAGTCAAACAATGAGCAGTACTTC.

This clonotype appeared a few times. The chain joins TRBV20-1 to TRBJ2-3; D is undetermined. Germline V gene data show CDR1 as DFQATT and CDR2 as SNEGSKA (reference sequence). Trimming shortened V by 0 bases and J by 6 bases, and 7 bases separated the two germline ends. CDR3 size: 12 residues. The CDR3 spells CSARDHGDTQYF. The CDR3 nucleotides are TGCAGTGCTAGAGATCACGGGGATACGCAGTATTTT.